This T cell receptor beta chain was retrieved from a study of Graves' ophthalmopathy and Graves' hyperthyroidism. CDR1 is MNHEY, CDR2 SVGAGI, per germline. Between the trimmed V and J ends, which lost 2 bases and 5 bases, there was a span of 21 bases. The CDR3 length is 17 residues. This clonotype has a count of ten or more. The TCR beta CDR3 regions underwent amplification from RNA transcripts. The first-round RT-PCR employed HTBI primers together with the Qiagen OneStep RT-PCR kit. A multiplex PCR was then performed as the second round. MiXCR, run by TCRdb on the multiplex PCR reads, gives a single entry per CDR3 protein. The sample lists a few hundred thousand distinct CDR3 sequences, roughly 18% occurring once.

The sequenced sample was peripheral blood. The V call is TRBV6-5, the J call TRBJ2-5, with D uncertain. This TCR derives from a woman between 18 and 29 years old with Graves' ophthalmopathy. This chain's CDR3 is CASSYLRPSLTHETQYF. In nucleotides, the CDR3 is TGTGCCAGCAGTTACCTTCGTCCCTCTCTCACCCACGAGACCCAGTACTTC.